The 22 T cell receptor beta chains below all came from one sample that was sequenced in a study of response to subunit inactivated influenza vaccine. TCRdb reprocessed the RT-PCR reads via MiXCR and lists one record per CDR3 protein. There are approximately 500,000 distinct CDR3 sequences in the sample; 10% to 15% occur only once, and about an eighth lies in the top ten. The material sequenced was PBMCs from blood, taken roughly 6 weeks after vaccination. These receptors all come from a middle-aged man who received an inactivated influenza vaccine.

This clonotype occurred a few times. J is TRBJ1-2 and V is TRBV5-5; D unresolved. Germline V gene data show CDR1 as SGHKS and CDR2 as YYEKEE (reference sequence). The ends were cut back, 2 bases at V and 2 bases at J, with 10 bases in the middle. CDR3 size: 14 residues. The CDR3 DNA reads TGTGCCAGCAGCTTTAGGAGTGTCAACTATGGCTACACCTTC. This sequence encodes CASSFRSVNYGYTF.

This chain uses TRBV12-3 or TRBV12-4 with TRBJ2-2; D perhaps matches TRBD1 (5 bases). V was clipped by 2 bases and J by 3 bases, with 16 bases between them. The length of the CDR3 is 17 residues. DNA of the CDR3: TGTGCCAGCAGTTTAAGGGGATCGGGTACGGACACCGGGGAGCTGTTTTTT. It is translated as CASSLRGSGTDTGELFF.

The table lists this clonotype with a few counts. The chain employs TRBV2 and TRBJ2-5, with D possibly being TRBD2 (6 bases). The germline CDR1 and CDR2 sequences are SNHLY and FYNNEI. This CDR3 has 13 amino acids. V was trimmed by 4 bases and J by 3 bases, leaving 9 bases between them. The CDR3 reads CASSGSGEETQYF. In nucleotides, the CDR3 is TGTGCCAGCAGTGGTAGCGGAGAAGAGACCCAGTACTTC. Filled out from reference TRBV2 and TRBJ2-5, the complete variable domain reads EPEVTQTPSHQVTQMGQEVILRCVPISNHLYFYWYRQILGQKVEFLVSFYNNEISEKSEIFDDQFSVERPDGSNFTLKIRSTKLEDSAMYFCASSGSGEETQYFGPGTRLLVL.

This chain uses TRBV7-6 with TRBJ2-3; 8 nucleotides line up with TRBD2. The germline gives CDR1 SGHVS, CDR2 FNYEAQ. The CDR3 is 15 amino acids. Trimming at V came to 5 bases and at J to 4 bases, leaving 8 bases not matched to a gene. In nucleotides, the CDR3 is TGTGCCAGCAGCACGAAGCGGGAGTTCTCAGATACGCAGTATTTT. Translated, it gives CASSTKREFSDTQYF.

V gene TRBV5-1 combines with J gene TRBJ2-1; a possible D gene is TRBD2 (5 bases). The CDR3 loop spans 14 amino acids. With 1 base removed from V and 8 bases from J, the gap between germline ends came to 13 bases. The germline gives CDR1 SGHRS, CDR2 YFSETQ. CDR3 sequence: CASSLRERGHEQFF. The CDR3 nucleotides read TGCGCCAGCAGCTTGAGGGAGCGCGGTCATGAGCAGTTCTTC.

This clonotype was detected only a few times. This rearrangement joins TRBV6-9 to TRBJ1-4; a weak D match, TRBD1 (6 bases). V was cut by 0 bases and J by 8 bases, with 13 bases left in between. The CDR3 is 15 residues long. Germline CDR1 MNHGY, CDR2 SVAAGI. CDR3 sequence (DNA): TGTGCCAGCAGTTATTCTGGGACACTCGGCGAAAAACTGTTTTTT. Encoded protein: CASSYSGTLGEKLFF.

There are many counts of this clonotype. V gene TRBV12-3 or TRBV12-4 combines with J gene TRBJ1-2; D not certain. The CDR3 is 12 amino acids. Between the trimmed V and J ends, which lost 8 bases and 4 bases, there was a span of 11 bases. The CDR3 region is CASSGFSYGYTF. CDR3 nucleotides: TGTGCCAGCTCCGGTTTTAGCTATGGCTACACCTTC.

This clonotype turned up a few times. The rearrangement links TRBV30 to TRBJ2-7; D might be TRBD1 (6 bases). The CDR3 consists of 13 residues. Trimming removed 4 bases at V and 2 bases at J, with 12 bases between. CDR1 is GTSNPN, CDR2 SVGIG, per germline (reference sequence). The CDR3 nucleotides read TGTGCCTGGAATTTCGAGGGGGCCTACGAGCAGTACTTC. Its translation is CAWNFEGAYEQYF.

This clonotype showed up just a few times. V and J are TRBV10-3 and TRBJ1-6; D is undetermined. Germline V lookup: CDR1 ENHRY, CDR2 SYGVKD. Trimming left V 0 bases short and J 0 bases short, with 9 bases between. The CDR3 is made up of 17 amino acids. The CDR3 here is CAISESDGSSYNSPLHF. The DNA of the CDR3 is TGTGCCATCAGTGAGTCGGACGGGAGCTCCTATAATTCACCCCTCCACTTT.

The chain uses TRBV20-1 and TRBJ1-1, with D hard to call. Germline V gene sequence: CDR1 DFQATT, CDR2 SNEGSKA (reference sequence). With 6 bases removed from V and 3 bases from J, the gap between germline ends came to 14 bases. The CDR3 is made up of 13 amino acids. The CDR3, as DNA: TGCAGTGCCTTAGGGTCGATGGACACTGAAGCTTTCTTT. Its protein product is CSALGSMDTEAFF.

This clonotype has only a few counts. This chain connects TRBV28 to TRBJ2-7; 10 bases are shared with TRBD2. Trimming removed 5 bases from V and 2 bases from J; junction bases left unmatched: 15. Germline V gives CDR1 MDHEN, CDR2 SYDVKM. This CDR3 is built from 18 residues. The CDR3 region has the DNA TGTGCCAGCAGTCCAGCGGGAGGGCCCTCGTATGGACCCTACGAGCAGTACTTC. Protein sequence: CASSPAGGPSYGPYEQYF.

CDR3 sequence reads: CAIRKQGEEELFF. CDR3 sequence (DNA): TGTGCCATCAGGAAGCAGGGGGAGGAAGAACTGTTTTTT. The chain carries TRBV10-3 and TRBJ1-4; the match to TRBD1 covers 7 bases. The CDR3 is 13 residues long. The V and J ends lost 6 bases and 12 bases, in that order; junction bases with no gene match: 10. From germline, CDR1 is ENHRY and CDR2 SYGVKD.

The chain employs TRBV6-2 or TRBV6-3 and TRBJ2-4, with 7 bases matching TRBD2. The CDR3 sequence is 12 residues long. V lost 7 bases, J lost 13 bases, and 10 bases stayed unmatched. CDR1 is MNHEY, CDR2 SVGEGT, per germline. The CDR3, as DNA: TGTGCCAGCAAATCCGCGGGAGAGGTGCAGTACTTC. Its translation is CASKSAGEVQYF.

This clonotype was seen at least ten times. The CDR3 region is CASIQRGINTEAFF. CDR3 DNA: TGTGCCAGCATCCAAAGAGGGATCAACACTGAAGCTTTCTTT. The chain couples TRBV5-5 to TRBJ1-1; D is uncertain. The V end was cut by 6 bases, the J end by 2 bases, with 14 bases between. Germline values: CDR1 SGHKS, CDR2 YYEKEE (reference sequence). This CDR3 is built from 14 residues.

DNA of the CDR3: TGTGCCAGCAGCTTAGTTTGGCAGGGGGGTTACGAGCAGTACTTC. Amino acids: CASSLVWQGGYEQYF. The chain recombines TRBV7-2 with TRBJ2-7; possibly TRBD1 for D (7 bases). Germline V CDR1 and CDR2: SGHTA, FQGNSA. V lost 1 base and J 4 bases, leaving 14 bases between the germline ends. This CDR3 has 15 residues.

In this sample, this clonotype turned up a few times. The chain uses TRBV20-1 and TRBJ2-3; 9 bases line up with TRBD2. The V gene's germline CDR1 is DFQATT and CDR2 SNEGSKA (reference sequence). V gave up 6 bases and J gave up 5 bases; unmatched junction bases: 12. This CDR3 has 15 residues. The CDR3 is CSAPSGASGKDTQYF. The CDR3 DNA reads TGCAGTGCCCCCAGTGGAGCTAGCGGGAAAGATACGCAGTATTTT.

This clonotype has a handful of counts. The chain couples TRBV7-6 to TRBJ2-3, with D perhaps TRBD1 (6 bases). The CDR3 totals 16 residues. The germline V gene encodes CDR1 SGHVS and CDR2 FNYEAQ. Trimming shortened V by 4 bases and J by 3 bases, and 17 bases separated the two germline ends. The CDR3 loop reads CASSSPRQGGTDTQYF. CDR3 sequence (DNA): TGTGCCAGCAGCTCACCTCGGCAAGGGGGTACAGATACGCAGTATTTT.

The J gene is TRBJ2-7, the V gene TRBV4-1, with D possibly matching TRBD1 (5 bases). The germline V and J ends were trimmed by 0 bases and 3 bases, with 9 bases remaining between them. Germline loops: CDR1 MGHRA, CDR2 YSYEKL. The CDR3 has 14 residues. The CDR3 DNA follows: TGCGCCAGCAGCCAAGAGACCAGGGTCTACGAGCAGTACTTC. This sequence encodes CASSQETRVYEQYF.

V usage is TRBV11-2 and J usage is TRBJ2-5; 9 nucleotides agree with TRBD1. Per the germline V gene, CDR1 is SGHAT and CDR2 is FQNNGV. The CDR3 contains 13 residues. V shed 5 bases, J shed 5 bases, and the junction held 3 bases outside the gene matches. CDR3 residues: CASSAGTGETQYF. CDR3 sequence (DNA): TGTGCCAGCAGCGCCGGGACAGGGGAGACCCAGTACTTC.

The rearrangement joins TRBV20-1 to TRBJ1-2; no firm D call. Trimming took off 6 bases at V and 2 bases at J, with 19 bases between the two ends. CDR1 and CDR2 from the germline V gene are DFQATT and SNEGSKA (reference sequence). The CDR3 has 15 amino acids. The CDR3 nucleotides are TGCAGTGCGCCGTATCGACAAGACCACAACTATGGCTACACCTTC. It yields the protein CSAPYRQDHNYGYTF.

The chain joins TRBV7-9 to TRBJ1-1; D is unresolved. This CDR3 spans 14 amino acids. Germline CDR1 and CDR2: SEHNR and FQNEAQ (reference sequence). Trimming pared 1 base from V and 13 bases from J, leaving 19 bases between. Here the CDR3 reads CASSLETPPAWVFF. The CDR3, as DNA: TGTGCCAGCAGCTTAGAGACTCCCCCCGCGTGGGTTTTCTTT.

V gene TRBV10-1 combines with J gene TRBJ2-3; no clear D. The V gene lost 2 bases and the J gene lost 0 bases, with 6 bases spanning the gap. The CDR3 totals 14 residues. The germline gives CDR1 WNHNN, CDR2 SYGVQD (reference sequence). The CDR3 loop is CASSEGFSTDTQYF. For the CDR3, the DNA is TGCGCCAGCAGTGAGGGGTTTAGCACAGATACGCAGTATTTT.